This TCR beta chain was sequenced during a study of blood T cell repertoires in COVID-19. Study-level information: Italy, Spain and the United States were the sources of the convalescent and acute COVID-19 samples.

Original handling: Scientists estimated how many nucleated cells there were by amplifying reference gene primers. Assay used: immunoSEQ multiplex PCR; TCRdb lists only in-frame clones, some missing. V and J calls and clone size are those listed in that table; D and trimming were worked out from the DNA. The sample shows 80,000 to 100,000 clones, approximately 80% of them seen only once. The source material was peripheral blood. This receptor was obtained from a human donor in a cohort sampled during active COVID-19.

CDR3 coding DNA: TGTGCCAGCAGCTACAGGGGAAACTATGGCTACACCTTC. Translation: CASSYRGNYGYTF. This sequence joins TRBV5-4 and TRBJ1-2, with 7 bases aligning to TRBD1. J lost 2 bases, V lost 3 bases, and 1 base had no gene match. Germline-derived CDR1 and CDR2 are SGHNT and YYREEE (reference sequence). This CDR3 region has 13 residues.